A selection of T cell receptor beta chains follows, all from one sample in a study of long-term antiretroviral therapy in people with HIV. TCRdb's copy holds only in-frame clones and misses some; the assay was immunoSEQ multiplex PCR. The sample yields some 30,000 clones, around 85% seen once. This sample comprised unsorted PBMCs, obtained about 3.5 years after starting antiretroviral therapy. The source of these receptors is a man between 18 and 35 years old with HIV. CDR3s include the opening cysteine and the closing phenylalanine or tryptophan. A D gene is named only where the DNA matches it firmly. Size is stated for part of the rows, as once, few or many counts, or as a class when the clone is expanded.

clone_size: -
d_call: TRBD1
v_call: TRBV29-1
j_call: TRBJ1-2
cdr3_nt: TGCAGCGTCCGCGCCCGGGACAGGGAAGACTCTAACTATGGCTACACCTTC
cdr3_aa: CSVRARDREDSNYGYTF

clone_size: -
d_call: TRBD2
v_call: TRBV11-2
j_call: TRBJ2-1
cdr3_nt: TGTGCCAGCAGCTCCCTCAGGACTAGCGGAGAAGAGCAGTTCTTC
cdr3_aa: CASSSLRTSGEEQFF

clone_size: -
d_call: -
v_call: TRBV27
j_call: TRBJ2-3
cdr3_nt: TGTGCCAGCAGTTATTCGCTAGGCACAGATACGCAGTATTTT
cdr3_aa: CASSYSLGTDTQYF

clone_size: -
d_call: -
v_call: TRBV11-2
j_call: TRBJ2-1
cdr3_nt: TGTGCCAGCAGCTTACGAGGTGGGGTGGGAGTCAGTAGTGAGCAGTTCTTC
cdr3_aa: CASSLRGGVGVSSEQFF

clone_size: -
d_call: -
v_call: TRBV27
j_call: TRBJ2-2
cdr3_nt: TGTGCCAGCAGTTTATCGACGTTTCCGAACACCGGGGAGCTGTTTTTT
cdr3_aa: CASSLSTFPNTGELFF

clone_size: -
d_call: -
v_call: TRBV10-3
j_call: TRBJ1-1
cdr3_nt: TGTGCCATCAGGAAGGACATAGGGTACACTGAAGCTTTCTTT
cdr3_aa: CAIRKDIGYTEAFF

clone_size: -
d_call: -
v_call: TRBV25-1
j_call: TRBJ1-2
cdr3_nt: TGTGCCAGCAGTGAAGGGTTGGGGGGGTTCTATGGCTACACCTTC
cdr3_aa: CASSEGLGGFYGYTF

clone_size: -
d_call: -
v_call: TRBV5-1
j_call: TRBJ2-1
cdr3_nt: TGCGCCAGCAGCTTGAGTTGGGGGGCCTACAATGAGCAGTTCTTC
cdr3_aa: CASSLSWGAYNEQFF

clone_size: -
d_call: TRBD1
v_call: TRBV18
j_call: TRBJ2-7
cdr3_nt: TGTGCCAGCTCACCATCGGGACAGAGCTACGAGCAGTACTTC
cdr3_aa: CASSPSGQSYEQYF

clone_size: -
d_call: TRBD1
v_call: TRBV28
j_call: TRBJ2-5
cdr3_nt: TGTGCCAGCAGTGGACAGGTCCAAGAGACCCAGTACTTC
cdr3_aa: CASSGQVQETQYF

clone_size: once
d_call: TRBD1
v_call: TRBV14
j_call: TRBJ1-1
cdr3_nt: TGTGCCAGCAGCCTTATTCGGACAGGGTTGTCTGAAGCTTTCTTT
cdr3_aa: CASSLIRTGLSEAFF

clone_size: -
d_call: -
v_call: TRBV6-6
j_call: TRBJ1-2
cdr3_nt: TGTGCCAGCAGCCCCGGAAGGGGCTACACCTTC
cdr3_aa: CASSPGRGYTF

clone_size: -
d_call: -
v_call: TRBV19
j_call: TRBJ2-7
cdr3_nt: TGTGCCAGTAGCGCCGGGACGGAAAACGAGCAGTACTTC
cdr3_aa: CASSAGTENEQYF

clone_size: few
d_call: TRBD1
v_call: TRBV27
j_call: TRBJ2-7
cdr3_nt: TGTGCCAGCAGTTACGGGACAGGGACATACGAGCAGTACTTC
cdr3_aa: CASSYGTGTYEQYF

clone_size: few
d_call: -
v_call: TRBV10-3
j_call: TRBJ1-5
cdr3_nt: TGTGCCATCAGCCCCGGGAGGGGTACGAGCAATCAGCCCCAGCATTTT
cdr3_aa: CAISPGRGTSNQPQHF

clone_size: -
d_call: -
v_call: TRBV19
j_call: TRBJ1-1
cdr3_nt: TGTGCCAGTAGTATAGAATCGAACACTGAAGCTTTCTTT
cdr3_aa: CASSIESNTEAFF

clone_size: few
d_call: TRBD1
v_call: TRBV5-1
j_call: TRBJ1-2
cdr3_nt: TGCGCCAGCAGCTCCCAGGGGGCTCGTGGCTACACCTTC
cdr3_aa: CASSSQGARGYTF

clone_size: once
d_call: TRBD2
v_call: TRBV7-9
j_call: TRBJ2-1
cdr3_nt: TGTGCCAGCAGCGCCCCGACTAGCGGGAGGGCCGGGTCCAATGAGCAGTTCTTC
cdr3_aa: CASSAPTSGRAGSNEQFF

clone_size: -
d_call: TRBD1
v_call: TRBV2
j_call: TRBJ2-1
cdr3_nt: TGTGCCGGCGGGACAGGGGGCTCCTACAATGAGCAGTTCTTC
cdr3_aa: CAGGTGGSYNEQFF

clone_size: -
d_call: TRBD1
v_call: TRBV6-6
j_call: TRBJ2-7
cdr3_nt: TGTGCCAGCAGCGAACCCCGGGACAGAGCCTACGAGCAGTACTTC
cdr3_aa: CASSEPRDRAYEQYF

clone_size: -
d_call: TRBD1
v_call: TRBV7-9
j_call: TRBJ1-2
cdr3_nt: TGTGCCAGCAGCTTAGATAGGGACAGCCATGGCTACACCTTC
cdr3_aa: CASSLDRDSHGYTF

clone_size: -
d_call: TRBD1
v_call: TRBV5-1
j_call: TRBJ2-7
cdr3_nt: TGCGCCAGCAGCTTGAATGCAGGGGGTTACGAGCAGTACTTC
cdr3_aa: CASSLNAGGYEQYF

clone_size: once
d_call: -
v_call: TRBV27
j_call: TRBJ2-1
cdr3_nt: TGTGCCAGCAGCCCGACGGGGAATGAGCAGTTCTTC
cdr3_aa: CASSPTGNEQFF

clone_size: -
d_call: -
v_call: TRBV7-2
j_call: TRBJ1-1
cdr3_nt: TGTGCCAGCAGCATGGACAGAAGTTACACTGAAGCTTTCTTT
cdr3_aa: CASSMDRSYTEAFF

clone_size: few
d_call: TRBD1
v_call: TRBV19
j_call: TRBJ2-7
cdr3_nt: TGTGCCAGTAATTTTGGACAGGGCTCCTACGAGCAGTACTTC
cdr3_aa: CASNFGQGSYEQYF

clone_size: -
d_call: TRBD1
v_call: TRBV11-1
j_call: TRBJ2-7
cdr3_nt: TGTGCCAGCAGCTTAGCGGGACAGGCAGCCTACGAGCAGTACTTC
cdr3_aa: CASSLAGQAAYEQYF

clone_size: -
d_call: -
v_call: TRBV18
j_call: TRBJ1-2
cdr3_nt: TGTGCCAGCTCACCGCGGACAGTCTCGGAGGGCTACACCTTC
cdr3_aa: CASSPRTVSEGYTF

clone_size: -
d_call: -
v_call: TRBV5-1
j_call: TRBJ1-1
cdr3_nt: TGCGCCAGCAGCTCCTCCGGGACGGTGAACACTGAAGCTTTCTTT
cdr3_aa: CASSSSGTVNTEAFF

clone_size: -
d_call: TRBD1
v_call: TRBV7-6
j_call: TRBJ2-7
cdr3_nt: TGTGCCAGCAGCTCCGGGACAGGCTCCTACGAGCAGTACTTC
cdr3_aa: CASSSGTGSYEQYF

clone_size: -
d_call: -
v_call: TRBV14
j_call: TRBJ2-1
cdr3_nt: TGTGCCAGCAGCCACGGACTCCACAATGAGCAGTTCTTC
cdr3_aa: CASSHGLHNEQFF

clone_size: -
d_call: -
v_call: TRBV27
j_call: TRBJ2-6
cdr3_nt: TGTGCCAGCAGTCCCTCTATGAGGACAGCGATCTCTGGGGCCAACGTCCTGACTTTC
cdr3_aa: CASSPSMRTAISGANVLTF

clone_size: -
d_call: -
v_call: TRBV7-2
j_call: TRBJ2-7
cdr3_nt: TGTGCCAGCAGCTTTGGAGGACGATTATTCGACGAGCAGTACTTC
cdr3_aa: CASSFGGRLFDEQYF

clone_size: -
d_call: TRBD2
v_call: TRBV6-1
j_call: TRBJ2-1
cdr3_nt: TGTGCCAGCAAGTGGCGGGGGAGCTCCTACAATGAGCAGTTCTTC
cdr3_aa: CASKWRGSSYNEQFF

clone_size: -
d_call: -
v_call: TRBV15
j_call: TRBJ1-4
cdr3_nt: TGTGCCACCAGCAGAGATCCCAGGGCACTTAATGAAAAACTGTTTTTT
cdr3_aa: CATSRDPRALNEKLFF

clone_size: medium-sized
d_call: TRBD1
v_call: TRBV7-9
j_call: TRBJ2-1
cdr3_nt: TGTGCCAGCAGCCCAAGGACAGGGGCCCCCAATGAGCAGTTCTTC
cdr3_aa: CASSPRTGAPNEQFF

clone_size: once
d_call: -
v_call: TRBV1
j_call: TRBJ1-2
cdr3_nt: TGCACCGGCAGCCAAGAGCAGGGGAAAGGCTATGGCTACACCTTC
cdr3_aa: CTGSQEQGKGYGYTF

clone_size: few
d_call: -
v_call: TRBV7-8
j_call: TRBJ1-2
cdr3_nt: TGTGCCAGCAGCTTAGAACGGGGGGCGGAGGGCTACACCTTC
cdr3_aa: CASSLERGAEGYTF

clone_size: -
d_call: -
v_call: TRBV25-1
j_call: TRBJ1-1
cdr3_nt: TGTGCCAGCAGTGGCAGGACCCTTGAAGCTTTCTTT
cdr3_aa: CASSGRTLEAFF

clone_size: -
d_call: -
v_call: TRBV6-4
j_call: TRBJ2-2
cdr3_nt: TGTGCCAGCAGTGACTCGAGCAGGGGGGCCACCGGGGAGCTGTTTTTT
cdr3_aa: CASSDSSRGATGELFF

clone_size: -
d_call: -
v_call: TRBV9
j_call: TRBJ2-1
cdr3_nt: TGTGCCAGCAGCCCGGGGGACAATGAGCAGTTCTTC
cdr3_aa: CASSPGDNEQFF

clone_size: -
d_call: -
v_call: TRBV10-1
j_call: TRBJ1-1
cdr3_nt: TGCGCCAGCAGTGAGCGGAGGCAGGGTCGATTTGAAGCTTTCTTT
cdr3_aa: CASSERRQGRFEAFF

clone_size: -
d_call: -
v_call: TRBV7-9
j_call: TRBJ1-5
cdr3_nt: TGTGCCAGCAGCTTATCGGTCGGGGCAGGACAGCCCCAGCATTTT
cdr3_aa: CASSLSVGAGQPQHF

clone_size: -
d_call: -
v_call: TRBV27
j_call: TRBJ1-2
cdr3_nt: TGTGCCAGCAGTTTATTGGGGACGGGGGTGACTGGCTACACCTTC
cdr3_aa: CASSLLGTGVTGYTF

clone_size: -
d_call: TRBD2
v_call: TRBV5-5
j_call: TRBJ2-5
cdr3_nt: TGTGCCAGCAGCTTGATAAGCGGGAGGGAACAAGAGACCCAGTACTTC
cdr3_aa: CASSLISGREQETQYF

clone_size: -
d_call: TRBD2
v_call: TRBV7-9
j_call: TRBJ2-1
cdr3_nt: TGTGCCAGCAGCTTTGAGGGAGGGAACTACAATGAGCAGTTCTTC
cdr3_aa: CASSFEGGNYNEQFF

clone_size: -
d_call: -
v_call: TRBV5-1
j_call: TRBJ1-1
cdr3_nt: TGCGCCAGCAGCTTGCGAAGGGGTAACACTGAAGCTTTCTTT
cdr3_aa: CASSLRRGNTEAFF

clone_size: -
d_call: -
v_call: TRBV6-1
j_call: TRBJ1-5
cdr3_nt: TGTGCCAGCAGTGAAGCGCACGGGGGCGTCGAGCCCCAGCATTTT
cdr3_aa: CASSEAHGGVEPQHF

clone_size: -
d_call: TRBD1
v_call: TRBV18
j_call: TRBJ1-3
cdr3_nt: TGTGCCAGCTCACCACGCCAGGACAGGGTGGACACCATATATTTT
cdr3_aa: CASSPRQDRVDTIYF

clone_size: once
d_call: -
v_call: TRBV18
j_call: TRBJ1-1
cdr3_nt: TGTGCCAGCTCACCTGTAGTTGGGGGCCGCGACACTGAAGCTTTCTTT
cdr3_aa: CASSPVVGGRDTEAFF